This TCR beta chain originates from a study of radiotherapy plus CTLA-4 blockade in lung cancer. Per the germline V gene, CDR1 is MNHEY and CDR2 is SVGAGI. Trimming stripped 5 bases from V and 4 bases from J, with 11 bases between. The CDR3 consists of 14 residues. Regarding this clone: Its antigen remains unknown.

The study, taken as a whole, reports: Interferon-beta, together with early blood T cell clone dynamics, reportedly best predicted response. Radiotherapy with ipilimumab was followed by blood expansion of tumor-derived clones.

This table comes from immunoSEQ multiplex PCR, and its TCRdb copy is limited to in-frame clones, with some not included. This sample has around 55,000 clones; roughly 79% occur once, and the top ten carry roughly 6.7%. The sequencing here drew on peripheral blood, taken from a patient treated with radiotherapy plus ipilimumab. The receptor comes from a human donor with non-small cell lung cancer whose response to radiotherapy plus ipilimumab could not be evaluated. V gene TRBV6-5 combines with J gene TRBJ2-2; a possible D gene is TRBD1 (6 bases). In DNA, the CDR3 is TGTGCCAGCAGTCGGGACATCATCACCGGGGAGCTGTTTTTT. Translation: CASSRDIITGELFF.